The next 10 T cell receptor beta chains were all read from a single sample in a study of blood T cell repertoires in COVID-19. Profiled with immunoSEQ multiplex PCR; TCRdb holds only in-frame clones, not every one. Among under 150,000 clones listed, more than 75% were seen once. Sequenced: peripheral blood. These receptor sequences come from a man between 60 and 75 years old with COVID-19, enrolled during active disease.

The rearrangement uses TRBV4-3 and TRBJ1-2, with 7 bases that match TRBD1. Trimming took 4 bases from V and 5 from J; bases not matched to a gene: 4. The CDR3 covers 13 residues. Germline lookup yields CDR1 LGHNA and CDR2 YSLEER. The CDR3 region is CASSLGTEYGYTF. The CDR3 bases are TGCGCCAGCAGCCTTGGGACAGAATATGGCTACACCTTC.

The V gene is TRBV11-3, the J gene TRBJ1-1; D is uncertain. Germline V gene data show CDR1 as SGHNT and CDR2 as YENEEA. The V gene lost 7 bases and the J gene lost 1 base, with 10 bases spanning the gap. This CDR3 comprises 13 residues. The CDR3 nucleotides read TGTGCCAGCACCAAATCCGGGAACACTGAAGCTTTCTTT. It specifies CASTKSGNTEAFF.

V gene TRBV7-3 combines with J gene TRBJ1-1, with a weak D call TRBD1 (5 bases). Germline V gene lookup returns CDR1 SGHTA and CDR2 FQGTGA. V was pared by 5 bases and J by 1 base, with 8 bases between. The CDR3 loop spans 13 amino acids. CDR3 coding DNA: TGTGCCAGCAGCGTCCAGGGGAACACTGAAGCTTTCTTT. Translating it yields CASSVQGNTEAFF. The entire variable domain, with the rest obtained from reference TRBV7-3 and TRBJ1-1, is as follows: GAGVSQTPSNKVTEKGKYVELRCDPISGHTALYWYRQSLGQGPEFLIYFQGTGAADDSGLPNDRFFAVRPEGSVSTLKIQRTERGDSAVYLCASSVQGNTEAFFGQGTRLTVV.

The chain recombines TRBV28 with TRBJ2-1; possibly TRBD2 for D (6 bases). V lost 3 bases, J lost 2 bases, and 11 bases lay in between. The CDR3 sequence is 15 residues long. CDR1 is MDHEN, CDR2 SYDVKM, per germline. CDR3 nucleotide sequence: TGTGCCAGCAGTTTCCGGGGGAGCGCCTACAATGAGCAGTTCTTC. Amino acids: CASSFRGSAYNEQFF.

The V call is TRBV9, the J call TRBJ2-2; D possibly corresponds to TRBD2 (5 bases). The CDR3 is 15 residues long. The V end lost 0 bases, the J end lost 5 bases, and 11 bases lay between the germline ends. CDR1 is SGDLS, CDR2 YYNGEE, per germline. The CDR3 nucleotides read TGTGCCAGCAGCGTAGGTACGGGAATGACCGGGGAGCTGTTTTTT. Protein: CASSVGTGMTGELFF. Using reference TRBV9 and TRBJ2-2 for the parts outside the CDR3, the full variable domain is DSGVTQTPKHLITATGQRVTLRCSPRSGDLSVYWYQQSLDQGLQFLIQYYNGEERAKGNILERFSAQQFPDLHSELNLSSLELGDSALYFCASSVGTGMTGELFFGEGSRLTVL.

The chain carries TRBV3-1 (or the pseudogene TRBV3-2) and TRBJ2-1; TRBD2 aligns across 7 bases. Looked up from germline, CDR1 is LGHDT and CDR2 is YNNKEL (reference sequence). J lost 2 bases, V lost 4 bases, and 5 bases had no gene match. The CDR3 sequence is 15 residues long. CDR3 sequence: CASSLSSGAYNEQFF. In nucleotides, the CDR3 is TGTGCCAGCAGCCTGTCTAGCGGAGCCTACAATGAGCAGTTCTTC.

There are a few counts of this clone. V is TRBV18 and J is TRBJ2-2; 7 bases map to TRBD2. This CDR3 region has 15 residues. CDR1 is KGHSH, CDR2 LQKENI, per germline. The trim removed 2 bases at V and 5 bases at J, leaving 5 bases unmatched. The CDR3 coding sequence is TGTGCCAGCTCACCAACGGGACTACCAACCGGGGAGCTGTTTTTT. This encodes CASSPTGLPTGELFF.

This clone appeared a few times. As DNA, the CDR3 is TGTGCCAGCAGCCAAGATACGACAATCCTCGAGCAGTACTTC. It encodes CASSQDTTILEQYF. The V gene is TRBV4-2, the J gene TRBJ2-7; D is unclear. The V end was cut by 0 bases, the J end by 6 bases, with 12 bases between. The CDR3 sequence is 14 residues long. CDR1 and CDR2 (germline): LGHNA, YNFKEQ.

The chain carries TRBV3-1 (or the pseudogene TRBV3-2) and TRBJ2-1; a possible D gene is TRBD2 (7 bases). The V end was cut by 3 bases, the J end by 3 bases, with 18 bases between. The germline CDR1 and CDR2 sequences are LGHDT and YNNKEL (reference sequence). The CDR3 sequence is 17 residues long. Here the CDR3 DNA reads TGTGCCAGCAGCCACCGGAGGGGGGGTGTCTACTACAATGAGCAGTTCTTC. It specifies CASSHRRGGVYYNEQFF.

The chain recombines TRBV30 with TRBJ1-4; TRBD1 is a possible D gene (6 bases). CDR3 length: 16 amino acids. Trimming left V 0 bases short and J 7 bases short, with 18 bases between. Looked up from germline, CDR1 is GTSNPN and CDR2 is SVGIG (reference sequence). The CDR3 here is CAWSVSRTAWIEKLFF. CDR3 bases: TGTGCCTGGAGTGTAAGTCGGACAGCTTGGATTGAAAAACTGTTTTTT.